This TCR beta chain is from a study of shared clonotypes between healthy human individuals. About the study: For every donor, three CD4 naive, three CD4 memory, two CD8 naive and one CD8 memory plates were used. Regarding the study as a whole: Genetic and exposure-history diversity was limited by the few donors.

This CDR3 contains 15 residues. Germline CDR1 reads LGHNA; CDR2 reads YNFKEQ. Trimming pared 1 base from V and 3 bases from J, leaving 9 bases between. In replicate PCRs of sorted subsets, roughly 210 ng DNA, about 29,000 T cell genomes, was used. Clones were read by immunoSEQ multiplex PCR, and TCRdb kept only the in-frame ones, dropping some. Of about 2,500,000 clones in the sample, around nine tenths are singletons; the top ten hold about 0.13%. Notes on this clone: Its antigen is as yet unknown.

Specimen: naive CD4+ T cells sorted from blood. The subset here: CD45RA+ positively selected. The TCR was taken from a man aged 18 to 29 in good health. J is TRBJ2-2 and V is TRBV4-2; TRBD1 or TRBD2 may be the D gene (5 bases each). The CDR3 DNA is TGTGCCAGCAGCCAAGTCAGGGACGACACCGGGGAGCTGTTTTTT. Encoded protein: CASSQVRDDTGELFF.